The next 21 T cell receptor beta chains were all read from a single sample in a study of shared clonotypes between healthy human individuals. Sequenced by immunoSEQ multiplex PCR; TCRdb stores in-frame clones only, minus some. This table has roughly 1,500,000 clones, around 98% appearing once. Sequencing was done on a sample of naive CD4+ T cells sorted from blood. Sample subset: CD45RA+ positively selected. Receptors originate from a man aged 30-40 years in good health.

V is TRBV9 and J is TRBJ2-1; TRBD2 matches at 7 bases. The V gene's germline CDR1 is SGDLS and CDR2 YYNGEE. J gave up 3 bases and V 7 bases, and 7 bases lay outside the gene matches. The length of the CDR3 is 14 residues. CDR3 region: CASALAASYNEQFF. CDR3 DNA: TGTGCCAGCGCTCTAGCGGCAAGCTACAATGAGCAGTTCTTC.

The chain couples TRBV19 to TRBJ2-7, with TRBD2 matching over 10 bases. V trimming: 7 bases; J trimming: 5 bases; junction bases outside the gene matches: 11. The CDR3 sequence is 15 residues long. CDR1 and CDR2 from the germline V gene are LNHDA and SQIVND (reference sequence). CDR3 sequence: CASIGRASGSDEQYF. The CDR3 DNA is TGTGCCAGTATTGGACGGGCTAGCGGGAGCGACGAGCAGTACTTC.

The V gene is TRBV5-1, the J gene TRBJ2-7, with TRBD2 matching 11 bases. The CDR3 extends over 20 amino acids. Trimming took 0 bases from V and 1 from J; bases not matched to a gene: 15. Germline assignment: CDR1 SGHRS and CDR2 YFSETQ. This chain's CDR3 is CASSLGRADRLAGNSYEQYF. The CDR3 region has the DNA TGCGCCAGCAGCTTGGGGAGAGCCGATCGACTAGCGGGGAATTCCTACGAGCAGTACTTC.

In regard to this clone: Other DNA sequences of this sample code for an identical CDR3. The chain links TRBV19 to TRBJ2-1; 7 positions agree with TRBD2. The CDR3 loop spans 14 amino acids. The V gene end was trimmed by 3 bases and the J gene end by 2 bases; junction bases not matched to a gene: 1. Germline CDR1 reads LNHDA; CDR2 reads SQIVND (reference sequence). The CDR3 DNA sequence: TGTGCCAGTAGTATTAGCGGGCCCTACAATGAGCAGTTCTTC. It is translated as CASSISGPYNEQFF.

The chain uses TRBV18 and TRBJ2-7, with 9 bases identical to TRBD1. There are 14 residues in the CDR3. Trimming cost V 3 bases and J 3 bases; bases outside gene matches: 3. Germline CDR1 and CDR2: KGHSH and LQKENI. Here the CDR3 reads CASSPGTGLYEQYF. CDR3 DNA: TGTGCCAGCTCACCGGGGACAGGGCTCTACGAGCAGTACTTC.

This clone was seen a single time. The genes are TRBV19 and TRBJ2-2; 8 nucleotides match TRBD2. Germline values: CDR1 LNHDA, CDR2 SQIVND (reference sequence). J was trimmed by 4 bases and V by 3 bases; bases with no gene match: 16. CDR3 length: 19 amino acids. CDR3 in DNA: TGTGCCAGTAGTATCCCCGGGGGGCGAGGCAGCGGGAGCACCGGGGAGCTGTTTTTT. It encodes CASSIPGGRGSGSTGELFF.

The V call is TRBV2, the J call TRBJ2-7, with no clear D. V lost 6 bases and J 7 bases, leaving 16 bases between the germline ends. The CDR3 consists of 13 residues. CDR1 is SNHLY, CDR2 FYNNEI, per germline. CDR3 loop: CASSALESGEQYF. The CDR3 nucleotides read TGTGCCAGCAGCGCTCTTGAGTCCGGAGAGCAGTACTTC.

V and J are TRBV11-3 and TRBJ2-1, with TRBD2 matching over 7 bases. J was trimmed by 2 bases and V by 1 base; bases with no gene match: 5. The CDR3 runs 16 residues. Germline V CDR1 and CDR2: SGHNT, YENEEA. CDR3 sequence (DNA): TGTGCCAGCAGCTTAGCTGGGACTACTACCTACAATGAGCAGTTCTTC. Its protein product is CASSLAGTTTYNEQFF.

The CDR3 here is CASSFKGPNEKLFF. CDR3 sequence (DNA): TGTGCCAGCAGCTTCAAGGGCCCTAATGAAAAACTGTTTTTT. The gene calls are TRBV7-9 and TRBJ1-4; D unresolved. This CDR3 is 14 amino acids long. CDR1 is SEHNR and CDR2 is FQNEAQ in the germline V gene (reference sequence). The ends were cut back, 3 bases at V and 3 bases at J, with 8 bases in the middle.

This chain links TRBV10-2 with TRBJ2-7; D is unresolved. Trimming cost V 2 bases and J 2 bases, with 13 bases left between them. The CDR3 contains 15 residues. Germline V CDR1 and CDR2: WSHSY, SAAADI. For the CDR3, the DNA is TGCGCCAGCAGTGAGCTCACAGCCCTTCCCTACGAGCAGTACTTC. Protein: CASSELTALPYEQYF.

J is TRBJ1-5 and V is TRBV5-8, with D perhaps matching TRBD1 (6 bases). CDR1 and CDR2 from the germline V gene are SGHTS and YDEGEE. The germline V and J ends were trimmed by 4 bases and 2 bases, with 16 bases remaining between them. CDR3 length: 16 residues. The CDR3 spells CASSGHREVGNQPQHF. CDR3 coding DNA: TGTGCCAGCAGCGGACACAGGGAGGTGGGCAATCAGCCCCAGCATTTT.

This clone was picked up one time. V is TRBV21-1 and J is TRBJ2-7; TRBD1, as called in the table, went unchecked against the DNA. TRBV21-1 constitutes a pseudogene. The CDR3 loop spans 16 amino acids. The CDR3 spells CASTSLYRQGGNEQYF. The CDR3 DNA reads TGTGCCAGCACCTCACTTTACCGACAGGGGGGGAACGAGCAGTACTTC.

This chain joins TRBV28 and TRBJ2-7; no firm D call. The CDR3 is 12 residues long. V lost 7 bases to trimming and J lost 3 bases, with 10 bases between them. Germline loops: CDR1 MDHEN, CDR2 SYDVKM. CDR3 sequence reads: CASNGNLYEQYF. CDR3 coding DNA: TGTGCCAGCAACGGCAACCTCTACGAGCAGTACTTC.

This chain uses TRBV7-9 with TRBJ2-5; possibly TRBD1 or TRBD2 for D (5 bases each). V was cut by 3 bases and J by 1 base, with 12 bases left in between. This CDR3 has 15 residues. Per the germline V gene, CDR1 is SEHNR and CDR2 is FQNEAQ (reference sequence). The CDR3 sequence: CASSFGDASQETQYF. The CDR3 nucleotides are TGTGCCAGCAGCTTTGGGGACGCATCCCAAGAGACCCAGTACTTC.

CDR3 residues: CASILVTASPGGYTF. The CDR3, as DNA: TGTGCCAGCATCCTCGTGACCGCCTCTCCTGGGGGCTACACCTTC. The gene calls are TRBV7-9 and TRBJ1-2; D is undetermined. The CDR3 sequence is 15 residues long. Germline CDR1 and CDR2: SEHNR and FQNEAQ (reference sequence). V was cut by 7 bases and J by 8 bases, with 23 bases left in between.

The chain carries TRBV5-1 and TRBJ2-2; D gene unclear. Germline V lookup: CDR1 SGHRS, CDR2 YFSETQ. The V end lost 4 bases, the J end lost 4 bases, and 8 bases lay between the germline ends. This CDR3 region has 13 residues. The CDR3 spells CASSQAGTGELFF. CDR3 coding DNA: TGCGCCAGCAGCCAGGCAGGCACCGGGGAGCTGTTTTTT. Full variable domain (outside the CDR3, taken from reference TRBV5-1 and TRBJ2-2): KAGVTQTPRYLIKTRGQQVTLSCSPISGHRSVSWYQQTPGQGLQFLFEYFSETQRNKGNFPGRFSGRQFSNSRSEMNVSTLELGDSALYLCASSQAGTGELFFGEGSRLTVL.

This clone appeared a single time. The V call is TRBV27, the J call TRBJ2-2, with unresolved D. CDR3 length equals 15 residues. Germline-derived CDR1 and CDR2 are MNHEY and SMNVEV (reference sequence). V dropped 3 bases and J dropped 3 bases, with 11 bases sitting between them. The CDR3 DNA reads as TGTGCCAGCAGTTTGTTAGGGATGTACACCGGGGAGCTGTTTTTT. This sequence encodes CASSLLGMYTGELFF.

The chain is built from TRBV6-6 and TRBJ2-7; 9 nucleotides agree with TRBD1. CDR3 length equals 14 residues. Germline V gene lookup returns CDR1 MNHNY and CDR2 SVGAGI (reference sequence). The V and J ends lost 5 bases and 7 bases, in that order; junction bases with no gene match: 9. CDR3 bases: TGTGCCAGCAGTGTAGCGGACAGGGGAAGTGAGCAGTACTTC. The encoded protein is CASSVADRGSEQYF.

The chain recombines TRBV5-1 with TRBJ2-5, with D perhaps matching TRBD2 (6 bases). Trimming cost V 1 base and J 2 bases, with 12 bases left between them. The CDR3 totals 15 residues. CDR1 is SGHRS and CDR2 is YFSETQ in the germline V gene. Written as DNA, the CDR3 is TGCGCCAGCAGCTTGTTCCCGCGGGGTCAAGAGACCCAGTACTTC. Translation gives CASSLFPRGQETQYF.

As to this clone: This sample also contains other DNA sequences that code for the same CDR3. The chain is built from TRBV5-4 and TRBJ2-5; a possible D gene is TRBD1 (5 bases). Germline V gene lookup returns CDR1 SGHNT and CDR2 YYREEE (reference sequence). The CDR3 has 13 residues. With 1 base removed from V and 1 base from J, the gap between germline ends came to 5 bases. The CDR3 sequence: CASSLRGQETQYF. The CDR3 nucleotides read TGTGCCAGCAGCTTGAGGGGCCAAGAGACCCAGTACTTC. The entire variable domain, with the rest obtained from reference TRBV5-4 and TRBJ2-5, is as follows: ETGVTQSPTHLIKTRGQQVTLRCSSQSGHNTVSWYQQALGQGPQFIFQYYREEENGRGNFPPRFSGLQFPNYSSELNVNALELDDSALYLCASSLRGQETQYFGPGTRLLVL.

V and J are TRBV9 and TRBJ1-2; no reliable D call. V was shortened by 4 bases and J by 3 bases, with 10 bases between the two germline ends. The CDR3 runs 13 residues. Germline lookup yields CDR1 SGDLS and CDR2 YYNGEE. The CDR3 sequence: CASSPDGYYGYTF. The DNA for the CDR3 is TGTGCCAGCAGCCCGGACGGCTACTATGGCTACACCTTC.